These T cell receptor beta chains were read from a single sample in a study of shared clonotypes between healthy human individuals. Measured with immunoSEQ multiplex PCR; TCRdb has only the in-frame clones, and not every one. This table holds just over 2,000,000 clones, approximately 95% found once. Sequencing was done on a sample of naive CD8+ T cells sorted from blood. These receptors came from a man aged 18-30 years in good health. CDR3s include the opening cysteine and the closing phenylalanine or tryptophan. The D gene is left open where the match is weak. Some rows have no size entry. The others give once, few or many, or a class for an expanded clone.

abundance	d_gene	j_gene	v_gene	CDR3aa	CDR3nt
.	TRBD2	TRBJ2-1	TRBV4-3	CASSQVLAGEGEQFF	TGCGCCAGCAGCCAAGTATTAGCGGGAGAGGGTGAGCAGTTCTTC
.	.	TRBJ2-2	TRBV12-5	CASGLADSVFLGTGELFF	TGTGCTAGTGGTTTGGCGGACAGTGTTTTTCTAGGCACCGGGGAGCTGTTTTTT
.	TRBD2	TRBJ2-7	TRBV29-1	CSVEIAGSGYEQYF	TGCAGCGTTGAAATAGCGGGATCGGGCTACGAGCAGTACTTC
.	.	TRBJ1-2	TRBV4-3	CASSQAIAQEDFEGYTF	TGCGCCAGCAGCCAAGCTATCGCCCAGGAAGATTTCGAGGGCTACACCTTC
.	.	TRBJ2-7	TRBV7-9	CASSSDFTYEQYF	TGTGCCAGCAGCTCGGACTTCACCTACGAGCAGTACTTC
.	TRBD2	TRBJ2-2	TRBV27	CASSWGGNTGELFF	TGTGCCAGCTCCTGGGGGGGGAACACCGGGGAGCTGTTTTTT
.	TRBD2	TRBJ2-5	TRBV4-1	CASSQDPSGGGETQYF	TGCGCCAGCAGCCAAGATCCCAGCGGGGGTGGAGAGACCCAGTACTTC
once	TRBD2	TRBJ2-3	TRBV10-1	CASSESGREGTDTQYF	TGCGCCAGCAGTGAGTCGGGTCGGGAGGGCACAGATACGCAGTATTTT
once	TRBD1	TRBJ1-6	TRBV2	CASSGTGVESPLHF	TGTGCCAGCAGTGGGACAGGCGTGGAGTCACCCCTCCACTTT
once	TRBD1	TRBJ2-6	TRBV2	CASRGRTGAGANVLTF	TGTGCCAGCAGGGGCCGTACAGGGGCTGGGGCCAACGTCCTGACTTTC
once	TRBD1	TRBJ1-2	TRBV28	CASSLGQGYGYTF	TGTGCCAGCAGTTTAGGACAGGGCTATGGCTACACCTTC
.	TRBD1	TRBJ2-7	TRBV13	CASSLGGTGGNEQYF	TGTGCCAGCAGCTTAGGAGGGACAGGGGGCAACGAGCAGTACTTC
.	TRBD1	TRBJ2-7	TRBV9	CASSLRAQGDYEQYF	TGTGCCAGCAGCCTGCGAGCACAGGGGGACTACGAGCAGTACTTC